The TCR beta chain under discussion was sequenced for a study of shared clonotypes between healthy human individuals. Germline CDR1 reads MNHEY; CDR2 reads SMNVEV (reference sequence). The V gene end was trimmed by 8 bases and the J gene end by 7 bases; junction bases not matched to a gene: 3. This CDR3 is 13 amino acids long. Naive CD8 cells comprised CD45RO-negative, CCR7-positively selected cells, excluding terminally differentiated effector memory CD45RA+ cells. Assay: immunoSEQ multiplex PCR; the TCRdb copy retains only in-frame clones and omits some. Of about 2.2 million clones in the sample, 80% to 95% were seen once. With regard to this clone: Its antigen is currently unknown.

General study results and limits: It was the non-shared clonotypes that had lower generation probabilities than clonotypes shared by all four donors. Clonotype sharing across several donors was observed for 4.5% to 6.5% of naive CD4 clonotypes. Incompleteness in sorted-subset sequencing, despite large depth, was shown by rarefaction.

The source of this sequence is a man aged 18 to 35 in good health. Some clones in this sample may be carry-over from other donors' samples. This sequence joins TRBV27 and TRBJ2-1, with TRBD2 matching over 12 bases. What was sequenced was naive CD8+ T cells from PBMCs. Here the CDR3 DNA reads TGTGCCAGCGGACTAGCGGGAACAAATGAGCAGTTCTTC. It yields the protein CASGLAGTNEQFF.